These 7 T cell receptor beta chains share one sample of origin, sequenced in a study of blood T cell repertoires in COVID-19. Repertoires were generated with immunoSEQ multiplex PCR, while TCRdb's copy carries only in-frame clones and drops some. Found here are roughly 330,000 clones, around 87% of them singletons; the top ten hold under 5.5%. What was sequenced was PBMCs or T cells enriched from blood (not recorded which). The receptors derive from a woman aged 25 to 39 who had recovered from COVID-19.

This clone has a single count. The chain is built from TRBV5-4 and TRBJ2-1; 7 positions match TRBD1. The CDR3 length is 12 residues. The germline V gene encodes CDR1 SGHNT and CDR2 YYREEE (reference sequence). V was clipped by 4 bases and J by 7 bases; unmatched bases: 2. The DNA of the CDR3 is TGTGCCAGCAGCCGACAGGGAAATGAGCAGTTCTTC. Its translation is CASSRQGNEQFF.

This clone has a single count. V usage is TRBV5-4 and J usage is TRBJ1-5; 7 nucleotides align to TRBD1. CDR1 SGHNT and CDR2 YYREEE come from the germline V gene (reference sequence). Trimming cost V 4 bases and J 7 bases; bases outside gene matches: 5. The CDR3 runs to 13 residues. The CDR3 reads CASSLDRDQPQHF. As DNA, the CDR3 is TGTGCCAGCAGCCTTGACAGGGACCAGCCCCAGCATTTT.

The chain links TRBV25-1 to TRBJ2-5, with D possibly matching TRBD1 (6 bases). CDR1 and CDR2 from the germline V gene are MGHDK and SYGVNS. V shed 6 bases and J shed 3 bases, with 11 bases lying between them. The CDR3 covers 13 residues. DNA for the CDR3: TGTGCCAGCAGGGACAGATTGGAAGAGACCCAGTACTTC. It is translated as CASRDRLEETQYF.

The V call is TRBV6-5, the J call TRBJ1-1, with TRBD1 matching over 8 bases. Looked up from germline, CDR1 is MNHEY and CDR2 is SVGAGI. This CDR3 spans 14 amino acids. J gave up 2 bases and V 4 bases, and 3 bases lay outside the gene matches. The CDR3 DNA reads as TGTGCCAGCAGTTTCGGACAGGGAAACACTGAAGCTTTCTTT. Its translation is CASSFGQGNTEAFF.

This clone occurred once. The chain joins TRBV19 to TRBJ2-2, with 7 bases aligning to TRBD1. Germline CDR1 is LNHDA and CDR2 is SQIVND (reference sequence). This CDR3 region has 15 residues. Trimming at V came to 9 bases and at J to 3 bases, leaving 10 bases not matched to a gene. This CDR3 is CASNTGESYTGELFF. As DNA, the CDR3 is TGTGCCAGCAATACAGGGGAGAGTTACACCGGGGAGCTGTTTTTT. Looking up the rest from reference TRBV19 and TRBJ2-2 gives the full variable domain: DGGITQSPKYLFRKEGQNVTLSCEQNLNHDAMYWYRQDPGQGLRLIYYSQIVNDFQKGDIAEGYSVSREKKESFPLTVTSAQKNPTAFYLCASNTGESYTGELFFGEGSRLTVL.

V usage is TRBV2 and J usage is TRBJ2-3; perhaps TRBD2 as D (6 bases). Germline lookup yields CDR1 SNHLY and CDR2 FYNNEI. V lost 2 bases to trimming and J lost 3 bases, with 12 bases between them. The CDR3 runs 15 residues. CDR3: CASSENTGVTDTQYF. For the CDR3, the DNA is TGTGCCAGCAGTGAAAATACGGGGGTAACAGATACGCAGTATTTT.

This rearrangement joins TRBV21-1 to TRBJ2-2; the table gives TRBD2 as D, unverified against the DNA. TRBV21-1 is marked as a pseudogene. The CDR3 contains 18 residues. CDR3 DNA: TGTGCCAGCAGCAAAAGTTCCTGGGAGGGCCTTGTTCTCGGGGAGCTGTTTTTT. It translates to CASSKSSWEGLVLGELFF.